The following is a T cell receptor (beta chain) sequence with its context. Its antigen is unknown. It has no much larger one-base neighbor in the sample; base qualities were not kept. These data are taken from a study of cytomegalovirus exposure and HLA in healthy donors (dated by TCRdb to about 2017). Turning to the overall study: According to a later analysis, the 100 to 150 validation repertoires were produced on the same platform as the approximately 600 repertoires of the first cohort. The study was designed to test whether signatures of past pathogen exposure could be identified by cataloging public T cell receptors. Besides the first cohort of around 700 subjects, a separate validation cohort made up of 120 different subjects was used. To predict cytomegalovirus infection status, the study brought together high-throughput TCR immunosequencing, statistical association of individual TCRs with disease status, and machine learning. Beyond this particular receptor, the publication reports: Subsequent analysis determined that TCRs grouped into clusters in the first cohort also showed a tendency toward co-occurrence across the approximately 110 validation repertoires, and approximately 93% of cluster scores exceeded 0. Most TCR sequences were observed very rarely across donors, whereas some public TCRs were present in many individuals. A few of the identified cytomegalovirus-associated TCR beta chains were confirmed in vitro to be specific for cytomegalovirus antigens. A later analysis had no HLA typing for the validation cohort, so co-occurrence there was scored across all 120 or so repertoires. It was suggested by the authors that the approach could potentially be generalized to other disease states and immunological phenotypes. The classifier was reported to diagnose cytomegalovirus status with high specificity and sensitivity in both the original cohort and the validation cohort. In the study, 164 TCR beta chains were listed as associated with cytomegalovirus.

The donors belonged to the validation cohort of approximately 130 subjects, which was separate from the 666-subject first cohort. The germline V gene encodes CDR1 SGHDN and CDR2 FVKESK. V was cut back by 2 bases and J by 4 bases, leaving a gap of 9 bases between them. Taken from cysteine to phenylalanine, the CDR3 has 14 residues. Kept here is only the CDR3 DNA, which spans 42 bases and is read in frame from base 1. The receptor library was made with the immunoSEQ multiplex PCR assay. As for how the authors treated the data: A statistical classification framework was built for diagnosing cytomegalovirus status from the catalog of TCR beta chain sequences. TCRdb limited this immuneACCESS table to in-frame rearrangements with V and J called. A share of clones is missing; checked studies link under half to unresolved V genes, and the rest is unexplained. The DNA gave D and trimming, while V, J and clone size come from that table. The sample table shows 100,000 to 150,000 clones, and roughly 94% are seen once. In total, the top ten clones hold less than 1.5% of the sample.

This sequence uses TRBV14 and TRBJ1-3; D gene: possibly TRBD1, on 5 matching bases. The source of this sequence is a woman between 18 and 29 years old in good health and CMV-seronegative. The sample comprised PBMCs. The CDR3 amino acid sequence is: CASSQLWTGNTIYF. The sequenced DNA: TGTGCCAGCAGCCAACTCTGGACAGGAAACACCATATATTTT. Supplemented by the reference TRBV14 and TRBJ1-3 proteins around the CDR3, the complete variable domain is EAGVTQFPSHSVIEKGQTVTLRCDPISGHDNLYWYRRVMGKEIKFLLHFVKESKQDESGMPNNRFLAERTGGTYSTLKVQPAELEDSGVYFCASSQLWTGNTIYFGEGSWLTVV.